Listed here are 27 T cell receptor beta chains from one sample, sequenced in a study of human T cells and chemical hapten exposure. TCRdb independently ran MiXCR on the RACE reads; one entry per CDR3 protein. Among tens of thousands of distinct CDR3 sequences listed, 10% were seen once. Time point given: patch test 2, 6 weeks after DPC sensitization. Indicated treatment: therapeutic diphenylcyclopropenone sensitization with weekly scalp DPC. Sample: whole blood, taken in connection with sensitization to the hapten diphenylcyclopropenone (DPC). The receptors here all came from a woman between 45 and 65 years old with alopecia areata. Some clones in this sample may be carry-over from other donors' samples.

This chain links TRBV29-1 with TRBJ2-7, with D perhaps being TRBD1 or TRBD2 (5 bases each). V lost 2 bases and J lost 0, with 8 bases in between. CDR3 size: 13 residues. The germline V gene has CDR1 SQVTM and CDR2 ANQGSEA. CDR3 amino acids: CSVEHGASYEQYF. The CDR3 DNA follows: TGCAGCGTTGAACACGGGGCCTCCTACGAGCAGTACTTC.

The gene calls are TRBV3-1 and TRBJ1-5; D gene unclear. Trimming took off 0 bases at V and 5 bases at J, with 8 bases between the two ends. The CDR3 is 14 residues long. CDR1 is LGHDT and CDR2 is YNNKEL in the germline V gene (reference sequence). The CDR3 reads CASSQEAEDQPQHF. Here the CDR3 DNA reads TGTGCCAGCAGCCAAGAGGCAGAGGATCAGCCCCAGCATTTT. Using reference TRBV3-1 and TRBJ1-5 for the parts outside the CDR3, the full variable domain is DTAVSQTPKYLVTQMGNDKSIKCEQNLGHDTMYWYKQDSKKFLKIMFSYNNKELIINETVPNRFSPKSPDKAHLNLHINSLELGDSAVYFCASSQEAEDQPQHFGDGTRLSIL.

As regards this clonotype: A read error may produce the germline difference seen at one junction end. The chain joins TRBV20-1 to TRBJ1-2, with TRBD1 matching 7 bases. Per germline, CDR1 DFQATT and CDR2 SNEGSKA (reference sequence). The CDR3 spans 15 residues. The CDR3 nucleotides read TGCAGTGCCAGAGGGTGGCAGGGGGATAACTATGGCTACACCTTC. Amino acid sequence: CSARGWQGDNYGYTF.

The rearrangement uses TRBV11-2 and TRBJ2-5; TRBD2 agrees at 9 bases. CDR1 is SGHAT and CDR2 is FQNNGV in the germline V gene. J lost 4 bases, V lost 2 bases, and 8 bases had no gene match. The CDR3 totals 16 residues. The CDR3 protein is CASSLTVAGAAETQYF. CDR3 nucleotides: TGTGCCAGCAGCTTAACGGTAGCGGGAGCAGCAGAGACCCAGTACTTC.

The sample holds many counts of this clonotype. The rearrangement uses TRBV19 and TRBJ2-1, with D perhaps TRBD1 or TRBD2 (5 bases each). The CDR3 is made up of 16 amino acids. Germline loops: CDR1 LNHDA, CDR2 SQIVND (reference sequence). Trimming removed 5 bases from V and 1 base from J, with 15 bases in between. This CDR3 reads CASSRRDGLSYNEQFF. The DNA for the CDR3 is TGTGCCAGTAGTCGACGGGACGGATTATCCTACAATGAGCAGTTCTTC.

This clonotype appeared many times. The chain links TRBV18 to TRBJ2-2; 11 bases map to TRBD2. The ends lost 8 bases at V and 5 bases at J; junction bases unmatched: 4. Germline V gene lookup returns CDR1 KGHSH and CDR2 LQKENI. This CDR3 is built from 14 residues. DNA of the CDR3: TGTGCCAGCACTACTAGCGGGAGAACCGGGGAGCTGTTTTTT. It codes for CASTTSGRTGELFF.

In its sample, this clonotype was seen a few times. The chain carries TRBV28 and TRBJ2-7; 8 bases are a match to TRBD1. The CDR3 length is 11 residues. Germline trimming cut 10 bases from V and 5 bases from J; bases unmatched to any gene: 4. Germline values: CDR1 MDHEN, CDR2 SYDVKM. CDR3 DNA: TGTGCCACACAGGGGGTCCACGAGCAGTACTTC. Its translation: CATQGVHEQYF.

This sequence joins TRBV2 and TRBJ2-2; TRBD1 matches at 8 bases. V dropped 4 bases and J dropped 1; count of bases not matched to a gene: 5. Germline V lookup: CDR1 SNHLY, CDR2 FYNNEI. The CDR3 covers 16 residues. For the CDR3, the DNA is TGTGCCAGCAGTGCAAGGACAGGGCTGAACACCGGGGAGCTGTTTTTT. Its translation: CASSARTGLNTGELFF.

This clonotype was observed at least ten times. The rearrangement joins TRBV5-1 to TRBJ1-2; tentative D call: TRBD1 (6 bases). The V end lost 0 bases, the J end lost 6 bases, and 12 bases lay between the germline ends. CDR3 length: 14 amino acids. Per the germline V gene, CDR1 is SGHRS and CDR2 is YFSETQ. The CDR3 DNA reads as TGCGCCAGCAGCTTGGTTCGGGCAGGGGATGGCTACACCTTC. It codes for CASSLVRAGDGYTF.

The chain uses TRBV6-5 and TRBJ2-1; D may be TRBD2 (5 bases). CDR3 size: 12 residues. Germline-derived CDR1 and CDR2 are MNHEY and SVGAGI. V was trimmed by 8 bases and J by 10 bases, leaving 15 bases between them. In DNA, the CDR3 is TGTGCCAGCTCGATACGGGGTTCGGAGCAGTTCTTC. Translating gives CASSIRGSEQFF.

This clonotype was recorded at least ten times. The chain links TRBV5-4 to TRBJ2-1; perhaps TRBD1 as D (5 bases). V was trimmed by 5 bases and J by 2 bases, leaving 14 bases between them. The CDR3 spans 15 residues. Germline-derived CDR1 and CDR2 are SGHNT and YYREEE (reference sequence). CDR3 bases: TGTGCCAGCAGAGGTCAAGCAGGGACCTACAATGAGCAGTTCTTC. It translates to CASRGQAGTYNEQFF. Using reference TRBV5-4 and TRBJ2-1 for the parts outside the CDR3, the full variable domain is ETGVTQSPTHLIKTRGQQVTLRCSSQSGHNTVSWYQQALGQGPQFIFQYYREEENGRGNFPPRFSGLQFPNYSSELNVNALELDDSALYLCASRGQAGTYNEQFFGPGTRLTVL.

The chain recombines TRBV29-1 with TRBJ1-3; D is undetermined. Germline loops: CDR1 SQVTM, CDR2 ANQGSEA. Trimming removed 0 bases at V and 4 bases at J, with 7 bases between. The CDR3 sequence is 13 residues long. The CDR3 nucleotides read TGCAGCGTTGAAGAGGCGGAAGGAAACACCATATATTTT. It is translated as CSVEEAEGNTIYF.

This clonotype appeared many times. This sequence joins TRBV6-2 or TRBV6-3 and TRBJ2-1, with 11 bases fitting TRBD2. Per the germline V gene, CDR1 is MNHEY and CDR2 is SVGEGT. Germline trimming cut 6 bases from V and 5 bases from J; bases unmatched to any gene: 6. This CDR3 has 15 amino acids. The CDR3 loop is CASRTGLAGDNEQFF. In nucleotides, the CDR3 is TGTGCCAGCAGGACCGGACTAGCGGGTGACAATGAGCAGTTCTTC.

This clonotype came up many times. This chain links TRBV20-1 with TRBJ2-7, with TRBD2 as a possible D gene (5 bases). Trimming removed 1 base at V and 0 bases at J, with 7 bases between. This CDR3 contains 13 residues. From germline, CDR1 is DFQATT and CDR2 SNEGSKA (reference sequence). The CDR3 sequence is CSARVAFSYEQYF. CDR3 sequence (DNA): TGCAGTGCTAGAGTAGCGTTCTCCTACGAGCAGTACTTC.

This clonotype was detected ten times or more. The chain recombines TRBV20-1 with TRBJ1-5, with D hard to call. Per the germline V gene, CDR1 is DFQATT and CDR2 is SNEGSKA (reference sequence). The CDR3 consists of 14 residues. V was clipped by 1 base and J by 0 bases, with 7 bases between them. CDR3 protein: CSARAFDSNQPQHF. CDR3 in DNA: TGCAGTGCTAGAGCTTTTGATAGCAATCAGCCCCAGCATTTT.

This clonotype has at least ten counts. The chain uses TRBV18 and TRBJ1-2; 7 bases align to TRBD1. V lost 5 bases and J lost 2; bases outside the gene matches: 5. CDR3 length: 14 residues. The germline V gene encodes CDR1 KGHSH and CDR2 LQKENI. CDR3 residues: CASSLDRVNYGYTF. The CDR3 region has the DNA TGTGCCAGCTCATTAGACAGGGTGAACTATGGCTACACCTTC.

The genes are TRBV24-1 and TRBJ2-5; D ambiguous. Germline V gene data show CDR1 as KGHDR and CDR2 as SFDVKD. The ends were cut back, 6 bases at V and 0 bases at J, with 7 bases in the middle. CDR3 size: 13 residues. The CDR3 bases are TGTGCCACCAGTAATTGGGACCAAGAGACCCAGTACTTC. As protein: CATSNWDQETQYF.

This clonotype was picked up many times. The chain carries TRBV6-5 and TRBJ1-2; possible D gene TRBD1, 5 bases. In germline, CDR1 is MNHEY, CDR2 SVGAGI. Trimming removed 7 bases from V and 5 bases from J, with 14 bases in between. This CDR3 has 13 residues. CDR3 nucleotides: TGTGCCAGCACAGGGCGGAATTATTATGGCTACACCTTC. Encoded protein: CASTGRNYYGYTF.

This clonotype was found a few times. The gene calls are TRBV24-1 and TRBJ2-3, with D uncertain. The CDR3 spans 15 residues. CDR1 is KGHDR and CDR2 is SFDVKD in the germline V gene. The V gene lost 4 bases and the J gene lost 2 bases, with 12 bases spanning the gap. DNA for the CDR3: TGTGCCACCAGTGACGGCAACACACCCACAGATACGCAGTATTTT. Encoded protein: CATSDGNTPTDTQYF.

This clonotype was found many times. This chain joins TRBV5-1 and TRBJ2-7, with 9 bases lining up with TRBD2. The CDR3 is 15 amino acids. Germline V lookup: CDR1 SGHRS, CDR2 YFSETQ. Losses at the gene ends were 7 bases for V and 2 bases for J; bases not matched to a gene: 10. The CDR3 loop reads CASGDSGRPPYEQYF. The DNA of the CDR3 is TGCGCCAGCGGGGATAGCGGGAGACCGCCCTACGAGCAGTACTTC.

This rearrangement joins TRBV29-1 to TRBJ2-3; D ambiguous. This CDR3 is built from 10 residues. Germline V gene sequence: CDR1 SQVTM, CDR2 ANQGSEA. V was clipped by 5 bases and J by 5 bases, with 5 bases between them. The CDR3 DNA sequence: TGCAGCGTTCTTGGAGATACGCAGTATTTT. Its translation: CSVLGDTQYF.

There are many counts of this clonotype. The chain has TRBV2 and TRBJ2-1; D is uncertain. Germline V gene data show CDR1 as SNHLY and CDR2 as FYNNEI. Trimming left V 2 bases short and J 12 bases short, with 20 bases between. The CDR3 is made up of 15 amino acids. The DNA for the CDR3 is TGTGCCAGCAGTGAAAGCGCAGCCCAAATCTGGAGGCAGTTCTTC. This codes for CASSESAAQIWRQFF. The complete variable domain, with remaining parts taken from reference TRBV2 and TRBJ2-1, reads EPEVTQTPSHQVTQMGQEVILRCVPISNHLYFYWYRQILGQKVEFLVSFYNNEISEKSEIFDDQFSVERPDGSNFTLKIRSTKLEDSAMYFCASSESAAQIWRQFFGPGTRLTVL.

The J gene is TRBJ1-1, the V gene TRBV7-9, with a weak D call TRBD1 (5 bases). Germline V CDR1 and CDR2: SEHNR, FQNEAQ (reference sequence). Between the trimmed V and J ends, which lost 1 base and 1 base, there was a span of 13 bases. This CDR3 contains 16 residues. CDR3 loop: CASSLEQGRGNTEAFF. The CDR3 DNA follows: TGTGCCAGCAGCTTAGAGCAGGGCCGCGGGAACACTGAAGCTTTCTTT.

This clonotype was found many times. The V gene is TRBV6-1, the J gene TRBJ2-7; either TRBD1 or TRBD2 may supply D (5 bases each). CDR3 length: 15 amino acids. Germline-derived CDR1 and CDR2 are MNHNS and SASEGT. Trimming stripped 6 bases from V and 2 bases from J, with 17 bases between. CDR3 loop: CASRDPGLGAYEQYF. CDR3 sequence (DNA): TGTGCCAGCAGGGACCCCGGCCTGGGGGCCTACGAGCAGTACTTC.

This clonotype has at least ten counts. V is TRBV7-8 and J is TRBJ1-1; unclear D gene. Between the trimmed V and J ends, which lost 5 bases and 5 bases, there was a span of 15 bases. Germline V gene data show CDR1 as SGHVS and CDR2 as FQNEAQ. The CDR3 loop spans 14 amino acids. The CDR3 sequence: CASSERSGRTEAFF. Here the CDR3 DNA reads TGTGCCAGCAGCGAGAGGTCCGGTCGGACTGAAGCTTTCTTT.

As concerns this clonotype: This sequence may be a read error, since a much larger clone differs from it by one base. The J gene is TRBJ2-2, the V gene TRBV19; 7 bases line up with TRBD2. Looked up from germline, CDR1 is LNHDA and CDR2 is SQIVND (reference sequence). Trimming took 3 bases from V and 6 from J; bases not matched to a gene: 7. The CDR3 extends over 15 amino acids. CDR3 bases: TGTGCCAGTAGTATCAGGGAGGGGAGCGCCGGGGAGCTGTTTTTT. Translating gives CASSIREGSAGELFF.

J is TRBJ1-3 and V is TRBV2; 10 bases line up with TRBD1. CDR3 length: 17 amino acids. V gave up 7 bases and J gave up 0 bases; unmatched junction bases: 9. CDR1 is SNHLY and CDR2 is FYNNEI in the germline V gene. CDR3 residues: CASTRTGGVSSGNTIYF. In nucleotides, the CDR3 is TGTGCCAGCACACGGACAGGGGGGGTGAGCTCTGGAAACACCATATATTTT.